These 19 T cell receptor beta chains share one sample of origin, sequenced in a study of OX40 agonist ivuxolimab in advanced cancers. This table comes from immunoSEQ multiplex PCR, and its TCRdb copy is limited to in-frame clones, with some not included. The sample contains about 37,000 clones, about 83% of which appear only once. This material consisted of CD4+ or CD8+ T cells sorted from blood, taken in a trial of the OX40 agonist ivuxolimab. The receptors come from an adult with an advanced solid tumor such as melanoma, head and neck, liver or kidney cancer.

The chain joins TRBV30 to TRBJ2-3; D remains ambiguous. The CDR3 spans 11 residues. CDR1 and CDR2 from the germline V gene are GTSNPN and SVGIG (reference sequence). V was clipped by 0 bases and J by 9 bases, with 7 bases between them. CDR3 sequence reads: CAWSVGSTQYF. The CDR3 coding sequence is TGTGCCTGGAGTGTAGGATCCACGCAGTATTTT.

This clone has just one count. The chain has TRBV10-3 and TRBJ1-2, with D possibly matching TRBD1 (5 bases). Looked up from germline, CDR1 is ENHRY and CDR2 is SYGVKD. This CDR3 has 13 amino acids. Trimming left V 0 bases short and J 4 bases short, with 6 bases between. The CDR3, as DNA: TGTGCCATCAGTGAGTCCGGGGGCTATGGCTACACCTTC. Translated: CAISESGGYGYTF.

This chain joins TRBV28 and TRBJ2-5; D possibly corresponds to TRBD2 (6 bases). The end of the DNA fits TRBJ2-7 better, so the J call may be wrong. CDR1 MDHEN and CDR2 SYDVKM come from the germline V gene. CDR3 length equals 14 residues. The CDR3 sequence is CASTTVLATYEQYF. DNA for the CDR3: TGTGCCAGCACTACAGTCCTAGCGACCTACGAGCAGTACTTC.

Only a few counts were recorded for this clone. The chain is built from TRBV27 and TRBJ2-3; 9 bases match TRBD1. Germline CDR1 and CDR2: MNHEY and SMNVEV (reference sequence). V trimming: 6 bases; J trimming: 2 bases; junction bases outside the gene matches: 6. The CDR3 has 15 residues. The CDR3 DNA sequence: TGTGCCAGCAGAGGACAGGGGACTTTCACAGATACGCAGTATTTT. This encodes CASRGQGTFTDTQYF.

The chain carries TRBV19 and TRBJ1-5; D is undetermined. Trimming removed 3 bases at V and 0 bases at J, with 9 bases between. This CDR3 comprises 15 residues. Germline CDR1 is LNHDA and CDR2 is SQIVND (reference sequence). The CDR3 sequence is CASSIGRLSNQPQHF. As DNA, the CDR3 is TGTGCCAGTAGTATTGGGAGGCTTAGCAATCAGCCCCAGCATTTT.

This chain uses TRBV4-1 with TRBJ2-7, with D possibly being TRBD1 or TRBD2 (6 bases each). The CDR3 sequence is 14 residues long. V was trimmed by 4 bases and J by 2 bases, leaving 12 bases between them. Germline values: CDR1 MGHRA, CDR2 YSYEKL. CDR3 sequence: CASSLGGRTYEQYF. As DNA, the CDR3 is TGCGCCAGCAGCCTCGGGGGCAGAACCTACGAGCAGTACTTC.

The chain is built from TRBV2 and TRBJ2-5, with 8 bases lining up with TRBD2. From germline, CDR1 is SNHLY and CDR2 FYNNEI. This CDR3 comprises 18 residues. After removal of 2 bases from V and 2 bases from J, the junction contained 13 bases not matched to a gene. CDR3 sequence: CASSELHQTSGGQETQYF. The CDR3 nucleotides are TGTGCCAGCAGTGAACTCCACCAAACCAGCGGGGGACAAGAGACCCAGTACTTC. The whole variable domain, remainder taken from reference TRBV2 and TRBJ2-5, is EPEVTQTPSHQVTQMGQEVILRCVPISNHLYFYWYRQILGQKVEFLVSFYNNEISEKSEIFDDQFSVERPDGSNFTLKIRSTKLEDSAMYFCASSELHQTSGGQETQYFGPGTRLLVL.

This rearrangement joins TRBV27 to TRBJ1-1, with D unresolved. V was pared by 5 bases and J by 7 bases, with 20 bases between. Germline V gives CDR1 MNHEY, CDR2 SMNVEV (reference sequence). The CDR3 is made up of 15 amino acids. CDR3 sequence (DNA): TGTGCCAGCAGTGCCAAACCGACATTCCTTCTTGAAGCTTTCTTT. Its translation: CASSAKPTFLLEAFF.

The V and J genes are TRBV19 and TRBJ1-5; possibly TRBD1 for D (5 bases). With 3 bases removed from V and 1 base from J, the gap between germline ends came to 10 bases. Germline lookup yields CDR1 LNHDA and CDR2 SQIVND (reference sequence). This CDR3 region has 15 residues. CDR3 DNA sequence: TGTGCCAGTAGTATCGGACGGGGGAGCAATCAGCCCCAGCATTTT. This codes for CASSIGRGSNQPQHF. Looking up the rest from reference TRBV19 and TRBJ1-5 gives the full variable domain: DGGITQSPKYLFRKEGQNVTLSCEQNLNHDAMYWYRQDPGQGLRLIYYSQIVNDFQKGDIAEGYSVSREKKESFPLTVTSAQKNPTAFYLCASSIGRGSNQPQHFGDGTRLSIL.

V and J are TRBV13 and TRBJ1-2; D remains unclear. Germline CDR1 is PRHDT and CDR2 is FYEKMQ (reference sequence). There are 14 residues in the CDR3. V gave up 5 bases and J gave up 2 bases, with 12 bases separating them. The CDR3 here is CASSHPSENYGYTF. CDR3 DNA: TGTGCCAGCAGCCACCCCAGTGAAAACTATGGCTACACCTTC.

V is TRBV7-3 and J is TRBJ1-5; D remains ambiguous. This CDR3 comprises 15 residues. Germline CDR1 reads SGHTA; CDR2 reads FQGTGA. Trimming took off 6 bases at V and 0 bases at J, with 12 bases between the two ends. The CDR3 nucleotides are TGTGCCAGCAGTCAGGACGTATATAGCAATCAGCCCCAGCATTTT. It is translated as CASSQDVYSNQPQHF.

This sequence joins TRBV10-2 and TRBJ2-5, with D unclear. TRBJ2-7 explains the end of the DNA better; the J call may be wrong. The CDR3 is made up of 12 amino acids. Germline values: CDR1 WSHSY, CDR2 SAAADI. The CDR3: CASSENPYEQYF. The CDR3 DNA is TGCGCCAGCAGTGAAAACCCCTACGAGCAGTACTTC.

The CDR3 is CASSFDAPEAFF. CDR3 bases: TGTGCCAGCAGCTTCGACGCTCCTGAAGCTTTCTTT. V usage is TRBV7-9 and J usage is TRBJ1-1, with unresolved D. Germline V lookup: CDR1 SEHNR, CDR2 FQNEAQ (reference sequence). V shed 3 bases and J shed 6 bases, with 8 bases lying between them. The CDR3 is 12 amino acids.

In its sample, this clone is medium-sized. The V gene is TRBV28, the J gene TRBJ1-3; weak D call: TRBD1 (5 bases). The CDR3 is 15 residues long. Trimming shortened V by 4 bases and J by 5 bases, and 15 bases separated the two germline ends. Per the germline V gene, CDR1 is MDHEN and CDR2 is SYDVKM. The CDR3 reads CASSWGVSSRNTIYF. The CDR3 DNA sequence: TGTGCCAGCAGTTGGGGGGTCTCGTCGCGAAACACCATATATTTT.

The CDR3 is CASSVNEGTEAFF. The CDR3 region has the DNA TGCGCCAGCAGTGTAAATGAGGGGACTGAAGCTTTCTTT. The chain carries TRBV10-1 and TRBJ1-1; TRBD1 is a possible D gene (5 bases). CDR1 WNHNN and CDR2 SYGVQD come from the germline V gene (reference sequence). The CDR3 has 13 amino acids. V gave up 4 bases and J gave up 5 bases, with 11 bases separating them.

The chain combines TRBV27 with TRBJ2-3; D possibly corresponds to TRBD2 (6 bases). Trimming shortened V by 7 bases and J by 7 bases, and 18 bases separated the two germline ends. The germline gives CDR1 MNHEY, CDR2 SMNVEV (reference sequence). The CDR3 totals 14 residues. CDR3 coding DNA: TGTGCCAGCAATCGGGGGATTGAGTTCCATACGCAGTATTTT. As protein: CASNRGIEFHTQYF.

The chain couples TRBV6-5 to TRBJ1-2; D unclear. The germline V gene has CDR1 MNHEY and CDR2 SVGAGI. This CDR3 has 13 amino acids. V lost 2 bases and J 5 bases, leaving 9 bases between the germline ends. The CDR3 region has the DNA TGTGCCAGCAGTTACGCGGGTTTATATGGCTACACCTTC. Translated, it gives CASSYAGLYGYTF.

This chain joins TRBV11-2 and TRBJ2-1; D may match TRBD1 or TRBD2 (5 bases each). V was pared by 5 bases and J by 6 bases, with 17 bases between. CDR3 length: 15 residues. Germline CDR1 SGHAT, CDR2 FQNNGV. The CDR3 DNA is TGTGCCAGCAGCCCAGAGGGCCTTCAGGGCAATGAGCAGTTCTTC. This sequence encodes CASSPEGLQGNEQFF.

In regard to this clone: Within the sample, other DNA sequences also encode this same CDR3. The V gene is TRBV2, the J gene TRBJ1-1; D remains unclear. The CDR3 is made up of 13 amino acids. Germline CDR1 SNHLY, CDR2 FYNNEI. Trimming shortened V by 4 bases and J by 0 bases, and 6 bases separated the two germline ends. The CDR3 region has the DNA TGTGCCAGCAGTGTCGGGTTGAACACTGAAGCTTTCTTT. This translates into CASSVGLNTEAFF.